The present T cell receptor beta chain was sequenced within a study of cytomegalovirus exposure and HLA in healthy donors. This CDR3 has 12 amino acids. V was clipped by 8 bases and J by 7 bases; unmatched bases: 5. Germline values: CDR1 MNHEY, CDR2 SVGAGI. Sequenced by immunoSEQ multiplex PCR; TCRdb stores in-frame clones only, minus some. The sample contains fewer than 350,000 clones, roughly 88% of which appear only once. This receptor was obtained from a woman aged 18-29 years in good health and CMV-seronegative. The V gene is TRBV6-5, the J gene TRBJ2-3, with 8 bases aligning to TRBD1. Sequenced input: PBMCs. The CDR3 reads CASGTGPYTQYF. As DNA, the CDR3 is TGTGCCAGCGGGACAGGACCTTATACGCAGTATTTT.